What follows are 28 T cell receptor beta chains derived from one specimen sequenced in a study of shared clonotypes between healthy human individuals. Only in-frame clones appear in the TCRdb table, and some are missing; sequencing was by immunoSEQ multiplex PCR. The data show about 2 million clones, roughly 94% seen once. Sequencing was done on a sample of naive CD4+ T cells sorted from blood. Described subset: CD45RA+ positively selected. Source of these receptors: a man between 18 and 35 years old in good health.

This sequence joins TRBV2 and TRBJ1-2; D uncertain. Germline CDR1 SNHLY, CDR2 FYNNEI. V shed 5 bases and J shed 6 bases, with 13 bases lying between them. This CDR3 comprises 13 residues. CDR3 protein: CASSPFQENGYTF. In DNA form, the CDR3 reads TGTGCCAGCAGTCCATTCCAGGAAAATGGCTACACCTTC.

The chain is built from TRBV18 and TRBJ2-6, with 9 nucleotides matching TRBD1. The CDR3 covers 16 residues. From germline, CDR1 is KGHSH and CDR2 LQKENI. The V and J ends lost 3 bases and 4 bases, in that order; junction bases with no gene match: 4. CDR3 in amino acids: CASSPRQGVGANVLTF. CDR3 DNA: TGTGCCAGCTCACCTAGACAGGGGGTAGGGGCCAACGTCCTGACTTTC.

The chain links TRBV7-2 to TRBJ1-5; no clear D. Trimming shortened V by 3 bases and J by 4 bases, and 7 bases separated the two germline ends. CDR3 length equals 13 residues. CDR1 and CDR2 from the germline V gene are SGHTA and FQGNSA. The CDR3 DNA reads as TGTGCCAGCAGCTTCCGACGGAATCAGCCCCAGCATTTT. It encodes CASSFRRNQPQHF. The full variable domain, its missing parts supplied by reference TRBV7-2 and TRBJ1-5, is GAGVSQSPSNKVTEKGKDVELRCDPISGHTALYWYRQSLGQGLEFLIYFQGNSAPDKSGLPSDRFSAERTGGSVSTLTIQRTQQEDSAVYLCASSFRRNQPQHFGDGTRLSIL.

The genes are TRBV7-2 and TRBJ2-3; 7 nucleotides match TRBD1. Looked up from germline, CDR1 is SGHTA and CDR2 is FQGNSA. The CDR3 length is 15 residues. V gave up 1 base and J gave up 6 bases; unmatched junction bases: 7. CDR3 amino acids: CASSLVFLRGDTQYF. DNA for the CDR3: TGTGCCAGCAGCTTAGTGTTCCTCAGGGGGGATACGCAGTATTTT.

The rearrangement uses TRBV28 and TRBJ1-5; D remains ambiguous. Trimming shortened V by 5 bases and J by 0 bases, and 8 bases separated the two germline ends. The CDR3 sequence is 14 residues long. The V gene's germline CDR1 is MDHEN and CDR2 SYDVKM. The CDR3 reads CASSDHYSNQPQHF. For the CDR3, the DNA is TGTGCCAGCAGTGACCATTATAGCAATCAGCCCCAGCATTTT. Full variable domain (remainder filled in from reference TRBV28 and TRBJ1-5): DVKVTQSSRYLVKRTGEKVFLECVQDMDHENMFWYRQDPGLGLRLIYFSYDVKMKEKGDIPEGYSVSREKKERFSLILESASTNQTSMYLCASSDHYSNQPQHFGDGTRLSIL.

V gene TRBV5-1 combines with J gene TRBJ2-3, with D possibly TRBD1 on 5 matching bases. Trimming shortened V by 5 bases and J by 2 bases, and 18 bases separated the two germline ends. The CDR3 is 16 residues long. Looked up from germline, CDR1 is SGHRS and CDR2 is YFSETQ. The DNA for the CDR3 is TGCGCCAGCAGTTCTACAGGTCGAAGGCCCACAGATACGCAGTATTTT. It is translated as CASSSTGRRPTDTQYF.

This clone came up once. The chain joins TRBV27 to TRBJ1-5; D is undetermined. V was cut by 0 bases and J by 4 bases, with 19 bases left in between. The CDR3 extends over 18 amino acids. The germline V gene encodes CDR1 MNHEY and CDR2 SMNVEV (reference sequence). The CDR3 protein is CASSLSFPSGSANQPQHF. The CDR3 DNA is TGTGCCAGCAGTTTATCGTTCCCTTCGGGTTCAGCGAATCAGCCCCAGCATTTT.

J is TRBJ2-7 and V is TRBV18; 9 bases fit TRBD1. CDR1 and CDR2 (germline): KGHSH, LQKENI. V lost 3 bases and J lost 3; bases outside the gene matches: 9. The CDR3 is 16 residues long. Here the CDR3 reads CASSPVSDRGFYEQYF. For the CDR3, the DNA is TGTGCCAGCTCACCTGTTTCGGACAGGGGATTCTACGAGCAGTACTTC.

In this sample, this clone turned up once. V and J are TRBV7-9 and TRBJ1-1, with D unclear. The CDR3 runs 15 residues. Germline CDR1 is SEHNR and CDR2 is FQNEAQ (reference sequence). The germline V and J ends were trimmed by 0 bases and 1 base, with 9 bases remaining between them. The CDR3 DNA is TGTGCCAGCAGCTTAGCGGAGGCAGGGAACACTGAAGCTTTCTTT. Protein: CASSLAEAGNTEAFF. The complete variable domain, with remaining parts taken from reference TRBV7-9 and TRBJ1-1, reads DTGVSQNPRHKITKRGQNVTFRCDPISEHNRLYWYRQTLGQGPEFLTYFQNEAQLEKSRLLSDRFSAERPKGSFSTLEIQRTEQGDSAMYLCASSLAEAGNTEAFFGQGTRLTVV.

A note on this clone: The sample holds other DNA sequences that translate to the same CDR3. The chain joins TRBV7-9 to TRBJ1-6; D is uncertain. Per germline, CDR1 SEHNR and CDR2 FQNEAQ (reference sequence). The CDR3 has 14 amino acids. Between the trimmed V and J ends, which lost 1 base and 3 bases, there was a span of 4 bases. The CDR3 sequence is CASSLGGYNSPLHF. For the CDR3, the DNA is TGTGCCAGCAGCTTAGGGGGCTATAATTCACCCCTCCACTTT. Variable domain in full (rest from reference TRBV7-9 and TRBJ1-6): DTGVSQNPRHKITKRGQNVTFRCDPISEHNRLYWYRQTLGQGPEFLTYFQNEAQLEKSRLLSDRFSAERPKGSFSTLEIQRTEQGDSAMYLCASSLGGYNSPLHFGNGTRLTVT.

CDR3 sequence reads: CASGRGAGNTIYF. CDR3 sequence (DNA): TGTGCCAGCGGGAGGGGGGCTGGAAACACCATATATTTT. V and J are TRBV25-1 and TRBJ1-3; possible D gene TRBD1, 6 bases. Trimming removed 8 bases at V and 2 bases at J, with 10 bases between. Germline V gene sequence: CDR1 MGHDK, CDR2 SYGVNS. The CDR3 consists of 13 residues.

This rearrangement joins TRBV10-3 to TRBJ2-2; 7 positions agree with TRBD2. Losses at the gene ends were 4 bases for V and 4 bases for J; bases not matched to a gene: 3. The CDR3 consists of 14 residues. Germline V gene lookup returns CDR1 ENHRY and CDR2 SYGVKD. The chain's CDR3 is CAISVASGTGELFF. In DNA, the CDR3 is TGTGCCATCAGTGTAGCTAGCGGCACCGGGGAGCTGTTTTTT.

The rearrangement joins TRBV2 to TRBJ1-5; weak D call: TRBD1 (5 bases). This CDR3 comprises 15 residues. In germline, CDR1 is SNHLY, CDR2 FYNNEI. Trimming shortened V by 3 bases and J by 7 bases, and 16 bases separated the two germline ends. Here the CDR3 DNA reads TGTGCCAGCAGTGAGTCGGCAGGGAGGATACAGCCCCAGCATTTT. It is translated as CASSESAGRIQPQHF.

The V and J genes are TRBV5-1 and TRBJ2-1; 8 nucleotides align to TRBD2. V was pared by 5 bases and J by 12 bases, with 10 bases of the junction left unmatched. The CDR3 runs 13 residues. The germline gives CDR1 SGHRS, CDR2 YFSETQ. The CDR3 nucleotides are TGCGCCAGCAGAGATGATCCGGGACTAGGGCAGTTCTTC. Protein sequence: CASRDDPGLGQFF.

This chain joins TRBV9 and TRBJ2-7; D is perhaps TRBD1 (6 bases). V was clipped by 0 bases and J by 5 bases, with 15 bases between them. This CDR3 spans 15 amino acids. CDR1 and CDR2 from the germline V gene are SGDLS and YYNGEE. The CDR3 reads CASSVAGQGRNEQYF. In DNA, the CDR3 is TGTGCCAGCAGCGTAGCGGGGCAGGGGCGGAACGAGCAGTACTTC.

The CDR3 loop reads CASSLASGNLQETQYF. CDR3 DNA: TGTGCCAGCAGCTTAGCGTCGGGGAACCTCCAAGAGACCCAGTACTTC. The genes are TRBV7-9 and TRBJ2-5, with a weak D call TRBD2 (5 bases). This CDR3 is built from 16 residues. V lost 0 bases to trimming and J lost 1 base, with 12 bases between them. Germline-derived CDR1 and CDR2 are SEHNR and FQNEAQ (reference sequence).

The V call is TRBV10-1, the J call TRBJ1-1, with D possibly matching TRBD1 (5 bases). Trimming left V 3 bases short and J 1 base short, with 9 bases between. The CDR3 spans 14 residues. Germline V gene lookup returns CDR1 WNHNN and CDR2 SYGVQD (reference sequence). The chain's CDR3 is CASSDPGRNTEAFF. In DNA form, the CDR3 reads TGCGCCAGCAGTGACCCAGGGAGGAACACTGAAGCTTTCTTT.

The CDR3 coding sequence is TGTGCCAGCAGCCCCGCCGGACTAGCGGGAGATACGCAGTATTTT. This translates into CASSPAGLAGDTQYF. The chain uses TRBV6-5 and TRBJ2-3, with 11 bases that match TRBD2. Unmatched junction bases numbered 7, after V lost 6 bases and J lost 5 bases. The length of the CDR3 is 15 residues. Germline V lookup: CDR1 MNHEY, CDR2 SVGAGI.

Turning to this clone: This sample includes further DNA sequences coding for the same CDR3. The V call is TRBV5-1, the J call TRBJ2-2, with 8 bases lining up with TRBD1. The V and J ends lost 4 bases and 0 bases, in that order; junction bases with no gene match: 2. From germline, CDR1 is SGHRS and CDR2 YFSETQ. The CDR3 is 15 amino acids. The CDR3 nucleotides are TGCGCCAGCAGCCGGACAGGGACGAACACCGGGGAGCTGTTTTTT. Translation gives CASSRTGTNTGELFF.

The chain recombines TRBV18 with TRBJ2-5; 13 positions agree with TRBD2. V lost 6 bases to trimming and J lost 5 bases; unmatched junction nucleotides: 6. The CDR3 covers 15 residues. From germline, CDR1 is KGHSH and CDR2 LQKENI. The CDR3 DNA sequence: TGTGCCAGCTCGTCACTAGCGGGAGGGAAGGAGACCCAGTACTTC. It is translated as CASSSLAGGKETQYF.

The rearrangement links TRBV30 to TRBJ2-7; 9 bases are a match to TRBD1. Germline CDR1 GTSNPN, CDR2 SVGIG (reference sequence). Trimming at V came to 0 bases and at J to 5 bases, leaving 8 bases not matched to a gene. The length of the CDR3 is 15 residues. In nucleotides, the CDR3 is TGTGCCTGGAGTGTACGGGACAGGGACAGGGACGAGCAGTACTTC. This sequence encodes CAWSVRDRDRDEQYF.

This clone was seen only once. The chain links TRBV27 to TRBJ1-5, with D possibly matching TRBD1 (5 bases). The CDR3 is 15 residues long. CDR1 and CDR2 from the germline V gene are MNHEY and SMNVEV (reference sequence). V shed 6 bases and J shed 0 bases, with 12 bases lying between them. The CDR3 DNA sequence: TGTGCCAGCAGCGCCAGGGCTTATAGCAATCAGCCCCAGCATTTT. Amino acid sequence: CASSARAYSNQPQHF.

The CDR3 coding sequence is TGTGCCAGCAGTTTCTATGAAGATCAGCCCCAGCATTTT. Its translation: CASSFYEDQPQHF. The gene calls are TRBV27 and TRBJ1-5; no clear D. The CDR3 loop spans 13 amino acids. Germline CDR1 reads MNHEY; CDR2 reads SMNVEV (reference sequence). Trimming cost V 3 bases and J 5 bases, with 8 bases left between them.

The CDR3 sequence is CASSQGGEGHSPLHF. CDR3 bases: TGTGCCAGCAGCCAAGGGGGCGAGGGCCACTCACCCCTCCACTTT. The chain recombines TRBV16 with TRBJ1-6; weak D call: TRBD1 (6 bases). Germline V gene sequence: CDR1 KGHSY, CDR2 FQNENV. V lost 2 bases and J lost 10, with 15 bases in between. The CDR3 runs to 15 residues.

The gene calls are TRBV5-1 and TRBJ1-1; perhaps TRBD1 as D (5 bases). CDR3 length: 15 amino acids. Looked up from germline, CDR1 is SGHRS and CDR2 is YFSETQ. Between the trimmed V and J ends, which lost 4 bases and 2 bases, there was a span of 15 bases. CDR3 in amino acids: CASSPGGQGNTEAFF. The CDR3 DNA sequence: TGCGCCAGCAGCCCTGGAGGGCAGGGTAACACTGAAGCTTTCTTT.

About this clone itself: A read error is possible here, since a much larger clone lies one base away. The chain carries TRBV11-3 and TRBJ2-7; D gene uncertain. The CDR3 totals 14 residues. Germline V gene data show CDR1 as SGHNT and CDR2 as YENEEA. Trimming stripped 5 bases from V and 3 bases from J, with 14 bases between. The DNA for the CDR3 is TGTGCCAGCAGCCCCGAGACGAGCTTCTACGAGCAGTACTTC. Translated: CASSPETSFYEQYF.

Points on this clone: A clone one base away is much larger, so this may be a read error. Other nucleotide sequences in the sample specify the same CDR3. The chain links TRBV11-3 to TRBJ2-3; TRBD2 matches at 11 bases. This CDR3 contains 15 residues. Germline CDR1 SGHNT, CDR2 YENEEA. The V and J ends lost 5 bases and 2 bases, in that order; junction bases with no gene match: 3. DNA for the CDR3: TGTGCCAGCAGCCTTAGCGGGGGGGCCACAGATACGCAGTATTTT. Translated: CASSLSGGATDTQYF.

This clone was counted once. CDR3 bases: TGTGCCAGCAGCTTACACCCCGATACGCAGTATTTT. Protein product: CASSLHPDTQYF. The chain links TRBV11-2 to TRBJ2-3; D call uncertain. In germline, CDR1 is SGHAT, CDR2 FQNNGV. V was pared by 2 bases and J by 6 bases, with 6 bases between. The CDR3 covers 12 residues.